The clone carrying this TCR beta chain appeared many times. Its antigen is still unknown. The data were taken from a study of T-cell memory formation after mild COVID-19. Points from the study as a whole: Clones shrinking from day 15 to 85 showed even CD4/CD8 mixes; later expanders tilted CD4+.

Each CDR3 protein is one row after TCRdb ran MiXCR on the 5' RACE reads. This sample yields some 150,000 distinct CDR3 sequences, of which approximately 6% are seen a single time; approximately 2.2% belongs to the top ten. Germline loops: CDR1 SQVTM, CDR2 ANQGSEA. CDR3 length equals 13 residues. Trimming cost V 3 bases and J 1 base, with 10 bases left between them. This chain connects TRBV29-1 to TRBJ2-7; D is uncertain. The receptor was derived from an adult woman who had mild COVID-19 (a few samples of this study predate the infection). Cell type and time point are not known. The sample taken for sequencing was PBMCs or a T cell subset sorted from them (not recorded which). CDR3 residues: CSVEAPPSYEQYF. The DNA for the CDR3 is TGCAGCGTTGAGGCTCCGCCTTCCTACGAGCAGTACTTC.